This TCR beta chain was profiled in a study of shared clonotypes between healthy human individuals. At a deep level, the assay was run. The data were produced by immunoSEQ multiplex PCR, yet TCRdb's version contains in-frame clones alone and is incomplete. This table has 2 million to 2.5 million clones, over 85% appearing once. The CDR3 runs to 15 residues. Germline assignment: CDR1 SSHAT and CDR2 FNYEAQ (reference sequence). Of note for this clone: Antigen: not known. The germline gene is not matched at one end of the junction; a read error may be the cause.

CD8 cells classed as naive were CD45RO-negative and positively selected for CCR7, excluding terminally differentiated effector memory CD45RA+ cells. Study-wide findings and caveats: Non-shared clonotypes had lower generation probabilities than those shared by all four donors.

This sequence joins TRBV7-7 and TRBJ1-4; 7 nucleotides align to TRBD1. Sequenced input: naive CD8+ T cells sorted from blood. The TCR was taken from a man younger than 30 in good health. CDR3 amino acids: CASSLGRGRDEKLFF. The CDR3 DNA reads TGTGCTAGCAGCCTAGGAAGGGGGCGCGATGAAAAACTGTTTTTT.